Here is one T cell receptor beta chain with its context. It lacks a known antigen. Base quality data are lacking; no much larger clone is found one base away. V loses 7 bases of germline sequence and J loses 1 base, and the interval between the two ends is 13 bases. CDR1 and CDR2, looked up from the germline V gene, are ENHRY and SYGVKD. From its cysteine to its phenylalanine, the CDR3 spans 14 amino acids. The kept DNA is CDR3 alone, 42 bases in frame from the first base. Receptor amplification or capture employed the immunoSEQ multiplex PCR assay. DNA was isolated with Qiagen DNeasy or QIAamp micro DNA kits and TCRB sequenced with the Adaptive Biotechnology human TCRB sequencing kit. TCRB libraries were sequenced on an Illumina MiSeq. The authors processed their data as follows. The kit provider's software was used to analyze TCRB sequence data, and Fisher's exact test was applied to assess tumor enrichment of clonotype templates. TCRdb mirrors the immuneACCESS table, restricted to in-frame sequences. Some clones are absent from its copies; in checked studies, under half trace to an unresolved V gene, and the reason for the others is unknown. D and trimming come from the DNA, and the V and J calls and clone size come from that table. This sample lists about 4,800 clones; around 70% were detected once. The biggest ten clones account for 15% to 20% of the sample.

This specimen comes from a study of CD4 T cells in lung cancer (dated by TCRdb to the late 2010s). About the investigation overall: In the study, blood T cells of NSCLC patients were screened for responses to candidate mutation-encoded neoepitopes, and neoantigen-specific CD4+ T-cell clones and TCRs were isolated. Tumor and non-adjacent lung tissue were obtained from a handful of patients undergoing curative-intent resections for stage I-III non-small cell lung cancer. Aged 60 to 69 when blood was donated, the resected patients, most of whom were former smokers, had either lung adenocarcinoma or squamous cell carcinoma. Before blood donation, patients had received treatments including platinum chemotherapy, and some received nivolumab or pembrolizumab. The frequency of neoantigen-specific clonotypes in tumor resections, non-adjacent lung and cultured T-cell products was tracked by TCRB deep sequencing. What the research found in general, with its limitations: Some blood-derived responses might reflect in vitro priming of naive T cells or cross-reactivity rather than memory responses to the cancer.

The sequence is built from TRBV10-3 and TRBJ1-1; the D region possibly corresponds to TRBD1 (6 bases align). The receptor was isolated from a man aged 60 to 69 with non-small cell lung cancer. The sample comprised lung tumor tissue. The bases are TGTGCCATCACCTGGACAGCCGAGAACACTGAAGCTTTCTTT. This yields the protein CAITWTAENTEAFF.